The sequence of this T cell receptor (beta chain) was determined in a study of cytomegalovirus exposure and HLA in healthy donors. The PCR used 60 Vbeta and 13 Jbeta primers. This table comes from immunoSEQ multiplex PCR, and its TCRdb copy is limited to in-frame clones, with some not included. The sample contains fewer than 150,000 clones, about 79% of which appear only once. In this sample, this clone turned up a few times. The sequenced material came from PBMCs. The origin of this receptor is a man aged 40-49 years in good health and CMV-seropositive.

CDR3 loop: CASSFAGGNEQFF. The CDR3 nucleotides read TGCGCCAGCAGCTTCGCGGGGGGGAATGAGCAGTTCTTC. V and J are TRBV5-1 and TRBJ2-1; 9 nucleotides match TRBD2. The CDR3 has 13 amino acids. Germline CDR1 SGHRS, CDR2 YFSETQ. V lost 2 bases and J lost 7; bases outside the gene matches: 1.